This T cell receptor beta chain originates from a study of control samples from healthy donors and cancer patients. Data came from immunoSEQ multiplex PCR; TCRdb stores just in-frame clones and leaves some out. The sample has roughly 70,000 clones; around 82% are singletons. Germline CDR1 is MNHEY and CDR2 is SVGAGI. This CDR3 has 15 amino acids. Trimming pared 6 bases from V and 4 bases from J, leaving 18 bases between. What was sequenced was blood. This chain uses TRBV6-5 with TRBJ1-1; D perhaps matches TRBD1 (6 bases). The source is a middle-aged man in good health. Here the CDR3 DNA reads TGTGCCAGCAGATCATCCAACAGGGTTGGCACTGAAGCTTTCTTT. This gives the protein CASRSSNRVGTEAFF.